This entry describes one TCR beta chain. Followed longitudinally, the Seattle patients had been enrolled during active infection. The V segment lost 3 bases and the J segment 2 bases; nucleotides outside the gene matches: 8. This CDR3 has 15 amino acids. Looked up from germline, CDR1 is SGHRS and CDR2 is YFSETQ. In the study's own analysis: Amplification with reference gene primers provided the estimates of nucleated cell counts. Assay used: immunoSEQ multiplex PCR; TCRdb lists only in-frame clones, some missing. Clone size and V and J calls were adopted from that table, with D and trimming inferred from the DNA. The sample has about 87,000 clones; under 85% are singletons. The entry originates in a study of blood T cell repertoires in COVID-19.

This chain links TRBV5-1 with TRBJ2-7; 7 bases fit TRBD2. The clonotype originates from a woman of 80 years or more with COVID-19, enrolled during active disease. Sequencing used peripheral blood. The CDR3 reads CASSSGSGKPYEQYF. CDR3 bases: TGCGCCAGCAGCTCGGGCAGCGGGAAGCCCTACGAGCAGTACTTC. Full variable domain (remainder filled in from reference TRBV5-1 and TRBJ2-7): KAGVTQTPRYLIKTRGQQVTLSCSPISGHRSVSWYQQTPGQGLQFLFEYFSETQRNKGNFPGRFSGRQFSNSRSEMNVSTLELGDSALYLCASSSGSGKPYEQYFGPGTRLTVT.